This T cell receptor beta chain was captured by sequencing in a study of Ad26.COV2.S vaccination and SARS-CoV-2 variants. Background on the study: Each vaccinee took Ad26.COV2.S intramuscularly, once or twice 56 days apart.

Comments on this clone: No antigen is known for it.

Treatment indicated: around 19 received Ad26.COV2.S at low or high dose, single or two shots; five or six received placebo; per-sample allocation not given. The investigators took samples on day 63 after the first vaccine or placebo injection. Regarding the study as a whole: Spike-specific TCR breadth was greater in vaccine than placebo recipients.

Germline CDR1 is SGHVS and CDR2 is FQNEAQ. V lost 5 bases to trimming and J lost 5 bases, with 18 bases between them. The CDR3 contains 15 residues. Clones were read by immunoSEQ multiplex PCR, and TCRdb kept only the in-frame ones, dropping some. The sample comprises 400,000 or so clones, about 85% of which are singletons, and under 4% rests with the top ten. The chain carries TRBV7-8 and TRBJ1-1, with D perhaps matching TRBD1 (6 bases). The starting material was peripheral blood, obtained in a trial of Ad26.COV2.S vaccine versus placebo. The receptor was isolated from a person aged 18-65 years who received the Ad26.COV2.S COVID-19 vaccine or a placebo. The CDR3 loop is CASSLEVGAGTEAFF. The CDR3 coding sequence is TGTGCCAGCAGCCTTGAGGTGGGGGCAGGGACTGAAGCTTTCTTT.